The entry below describes one T cell receptor beta chain. The sample belongs to a study of identical twins. TCRdb ran MiXCR on the 5' RACE reads and lists one entry per CDR3 protein. The sample has around 690,000 distinct CDR3 sequences; 21% are singletons. Germline-derived CDR1 and CDR2 are DFQATT and SNEGSKA (reference sequence). This CDR3 is built from 13 residues. V was clipped by 1 base and J by 6 bases; unmatched bases: 6. Another study also made use of these data, one on T cells expressing NK-cell markers. Per that study: The authors sequenced eight donors, of whom seven were HCMV-seropositive and one was seronegative.

The chain employs TRBV20-1 and TRBJ2-7; TRBD1 matches 7 bases. The source is a woman between 18 and 30 years old in good health. Sequencing was carried out using PBMCs. This CDR3 reads CSARAAAGGEQYF. The DNA for the CDR3 is TGCAGTGCTAGAGCTGCGGCAGGGGGCGAGCAGTACTTC.